The clone carrying this T cell receptor beta chain was counted between two and nine times. As yet, its antigen is unknown. The data are from a study of human T cells and chemical hapten exposure. The time point is: pre-sensitization, week 0. The treatment denotes: therapeutic diphenylcyclopropenone sensitization with weekly scalp DPC. The V segment lost 6 bases and the J segment 0 bases; nucleotides outside the gene matches: 5. Germline V CDR1 and CDR2: SQVTM, ANQGSEA. There are 14 residues in the CDR3. Study observations and caveats: DPC sensitization did not alter TCRs above 1 in 1000 frequency.

Authors' methods: Per-sample TCR counts ranged from about 23,224 to 750,000, median around 100,000. TCRdb passed the RACE reads through MiXCR, listing each CDR3 protein once. TCRdb's processing, not the authors' own work, is the source of the V and J calls. The sample shows fewer than 140,000 distinct CDR3 sequences, more than 10% of them seen only once. The receptor was isolated from a woman aged 45-65 years with alopecia areata. Some clones in this sample may be carry-over from other donors' samples. The chain combines TRBV29-1 with TRBJ1-1, with 9 nucleotides matching TRBD1. Source: whole blood, taken in connection with sensitization to the hapten diphenylcyclopropenone (DPC). The CDR3 region has the DNA TGCAGCGTCTCCGGGACAGGGATGAACACTGAAGCTTTCTTT. This codes for CSVSGTGMNTEAFF.